This paragraph covers one T cell receptor beta chain sequence. The data are from a study of blood T cell repertoires in COVID-19. Recovered Cohort 3 donors showed two negative PCRs, clearance, or symptom resolution. The germline V gene encodes CDR1 SGHKS and CDR2 YYEKEE (reference sequence). CDR3 size: 16 residues. V dropped 2 bases and J dropped 1 base, with 15 bases sitting between them. The data were produced by immunoSEQ multiplex PCR, yet TCRdb's version contains in-frame clones alone and is incomplete. This table holds 310,000 or so clones, approximately 90% found once. This sequence originates from a woman aged 18-29 years who had recovered from COVID-19. The V and J genes are TRBV5-5 and TRBJ1-2, with unresolved D. The specimen sequenced was PBMCs or T cells enriched from blood (not recorded which). In DNA, the CDR3 is TGTGCCAGCAGCTTTTACCCGACACGAGATAACTATGGCTACACCTTC. This sequence encodes CASSFYPTRDNYGYTF.